These T cell receptor beta chains were read from a single sample in a study of regulatory T cells in long-lasting Graves disease. TCRdb itself ran the multiplex PCR reads through MiXCR, one entry per CDR3 protein. The sample holds around 460,000 distinct CDR3 sequences; 14% are singletons and the top ten take about 15%. These data were likewise used in another study, on T cells in Graves' hyperthyroidism and ophthalmopathy.

The sequences come from peripheral blood mononuclear cells (PBMCs), collected at new diagnosis, from a patient treated with antithyroid drugs. The receptors originated from a woman between 50 and 59 years old with Graves disease. Each CDR3 is given with its conserved first and last residue. D genes are given only for firm matches. Some rows have no size entry. The others give once, few or many, or a class for an expanded clone.

>few|TRBJ2-7|TRBD2|TRBV6-2/TRBV6-3
CASQLAGGPYEQYF
TGTGCCAGCCAACTAGCGGGAGGGCCCTACGAGCAGTACTTC
>many|TRBJ2-3|TRBD2|TRBV11-2
CATGLAGDSDTQYF
TGTGCCACCGGTCTAGCGGGAGATTCCGATACGCAGTATTTT
>few|TRBJ2-7|TRBD2|TRBV3-1
CASSPGLAFYEQYF
TGTGCCAGCAGCCCGGGACTAGCCTTCTACGAGCAGTACTTC
>.|TRBJ1-4|.|TRBV2
CASRVIAGATNEKLFF
TGTGCCAGCAGAGTGATTGCGGGGGCAACTAATGAAAAACTGTTTTTT
>many|TRBJ1-2|TRBD1|TRBV2
CASSEGTGRTYGYTF
TGTGCCAGCAGTGAAGGGACAGGGCGGACCTATGGCTACACCTTC
>.|TRBJ1-2|.|TRBV18
CASSPGSLVYGYTF
TGTGCCAGCTCACCGGGCAGTTTAGTGTATGGCTACACCTTC
>.|TRBJ2-2|.|TRBV24-1
CATSDPQGIGELFF
TGTGCCACCAGTGACCCCCAGGGAATCGGGGAGCTGTTTTTT
>few|TRBJ1-2|.|TRBV10-3
CAISASMAGETYGYTF
TGTGCCATCAGTGCCTCTATGGCGGGAGAAACTTATGGCTACACCTTC
>many|TRBJ2-7|.|TRBV20-1
CSARQGSSYEQYF
TGCAGTGCTAGGCAGGGAAGCTCCTACGAGCAGTACTTC
>.|TRBJ2-1|.|TRBV20-1
CSARRRANSYNEQFF
TGCAGTGCTAGAAGGCGGGCTAATTCCTACAATGAGCAGTTCTTC
>few|TRBJ1-2|TRBD1|TRBV7-9
CASTKGQSYGYTF
TGTGCCAGCACCAAGGGACAGAGCTATGGCTACACCTTC
>many|TRBJ2-7|.|TRBV2
CASSEGPGRDSYEQYF
TGTGCCAGCAGTGAAGGGCCGGGACGGGACTCCTACGAGCAGTACTTC
>.|TRBJ2-1|TRBD2|TRBV5-1
CASTPGTGGINEQFF
TGCGCCAGCACCCCGGGGACGGGAGGGATAAATGAGCAGTTCTTC
>many|TRBJ1-5|.|TRBV28
CASSLWMGGTNQPQHF
TGTGCCAGCAGTTTATGGATGGGGGGTACGAATCAGCCCCAGCATTTT
>many|TRBJ1-4|TRBD1|TRBV18
CASSRGQADGEKLFF
TGTGCCAGCTCACGGGGACAGGCGGACGGTGAAAAACTGTTTTTT
>many|TRBJ2-1|TRBD2|TRBV14
CASSQVVTSGSPYNEQFF
TGTGCCAGCAGCCAAGTGGTAACTAGCGGGAGCCCATACAATGAGCAGTTCTTC
>.|TRBJ2-1|TRBD1|TRBV24-1
CATSDGTGGGLDYGDEQFF
TGTGCCACCAGTGACGGGACAGGGGGCGGTCTTGACTATGGCGATGAGCAGTTCTTC
>.|TRBJ1-2|.|TRBV28
CASTGTGALVGYTF
TGTGCCAGCACCGGAACAGGTGCCCTCGTTGGCTACACCTTC
>many|TRBJ2-3|TRBD2|TRBV11-2
CASSLRYAGGPTDTQYF
TGTGCCAGCAGCTTGAGATACGCGGGAGGGCCCACAGATACGCAGTATTTT
>many|TRBJ2-3|TRBD2|TRBV6-5
CASSYRGDPSTDTQYF
TGTGCCAGCAGTTACCGGGGGGATCCTAGCACAGATACGCAGTATTTT